These 6 T cell receptor beta chains came from one sample sequenced in a study of response to subunit inactivated influenza vaccine. Using its own MiXCR run on the RT-PCR reads, TCRdb lists one record per CDR3 protein. The data show around 530,000 distinct CDR3 sequences, 15% to 20% seen once. Sequencing used CD4+ T cells sorted from PBMCs, obtained around 25 months after vaccination. The receptors shown here come from a man aged 45-69 years who received an inactivated influenza vaccine.

There are a few counts of this clonotype. The chain combines TRBV19 with TRBJ2-7, with D perhaps matching TRBD1 (6 bases). CDR1 and CDR2 (germline): LNHDA, SQIVND (reference sequence). This CDR3 is built from 14 residues. V was clipped by 3 bases and J by 2 bases, with 11 bases between them. The CDR3 sequence: CASSILGDTYEQYF. In nucleotides, the CDR3 is TGTGCCAGTAGTATTCTAGGGGACACCTACGAGCAGTACTTC.

The chain recombines TRBV20-1 with TRBJ1-6; D unclear. V lost 6 bases to trimming and J lost 5 bases, with 8 bases between them. Germline-derived CDR1 and CDR2 are DFQATT and SNEGSKA (reference sequence). The CDR3 sequence is 12 residues long. The CDR3 nucleotides read TGCAGTGCCCCGACGGATAATTCACCCCTCCACTTT. Its protein is CSAPTDNSPLHF.

The table lists this clonotype with a few counts. V and J are TRBV5-4 and TRBJ2-1, with no clear D. V was cut by 0 bases and J by 3 bases, with 10 bases left in between. The CDR3 is made up of 15 amino acids. CDR1 and CDR2 from the germline V gene are SGHNT and YYREEE (reference sequence). The CDR3 sequence: CASSLAQSFYNEQFF. The CDR3 DNA sequence: TGTGCCAGCAGCTTGGCGCAGTCCTTCTACAATGAGCAGTTCTTC. The complete variable domain, with remaining parts taken from reference TRBV5-4 and TRBJ2-1, reads ETGVTQSPTHLIKTRGQQVTLRCSSQSGHNTVSWYQQALGQGPQFIFQYYREEENGRGNFPPRFSGLQFPNYSSELNVNALELDDSALYLCASSLAQSFYNEQFFGPGTRLTVL.

This rearrangement joins TRBV4-2 to TRBJ2-2; 10 bases are a match to TRBD2. This CDR3 spans 18 amino acids. V shed 0 bases, J shed 4 bases, and the junction held 8 bases outside the gene matches. The germline V gene encodes CDR1 LGHNA and CDR2 YNFKEQ. The CDR3 is CASSQDPAGGPGTGELFF. CDR3 nucleotide sequence: TGTGCCAGCAGCCAAGACCCAGCGGGGGGGCCGGGCACCGGGGAGCTGTTTTTT.

The rearrangement links TRBV11-2 to TRBJ2-5; weak D call: TRBD2 (5 bases). CDR3 length: 14 residues. Germline V gene sequence: CDR1 SGHAT, CDR2 FQNNGV. Trimming pared 4 bases from V and 5 bases from J, leaving 14 bases between. CDR3 sequence (DNA): TGTGCCAGCAGCTGGGCGGCGGGCAGGGAGACCCAGTACTTC. Its protein is CASSWAAGRETQYF.

This clonotype was picked up a small number of times. V usage is TRBV20-1 and J usage is TRBJ1-5; 7 bases align to TRBD1. CDR1 is DFQATT, CDR2 SNEGSKA, per germline (reference sequence). J gave up 3 bases and V 1 base, and 6 bases lay outside the gene matches. This CDR3 is built from 15 residues. The CDR3 sequence is CSARGQGIDNQPQHF. In DNA form, the CDR3 reads TGCAGTGCTAGAGGACAGGGAATCGACAATCAGCCCCAGCATTTT.